The 10 T cell receptor beta chains in this list originate from one sample, sequenced in a study of post-analysis software for immune sequencing data. General observations from the study: In patients, about 5 TRBV segments were more frequent than in controls, with TRBV5-6, TRBV5-1 and TRBV20-1 among them.

Unique molecular identifiers tagged the TCR beta cDNA libraries. Each CDR3 protein is one row after TCRdb ran MiXCR on the PCR reads. The sample includes about 540,000 distinct CDR3 sequences, 34% seen only once; the top ten take approximately 6%. Their recognized antigens are unknown. The sequenced material came from blood. The receptor source for this set is a girl aged 2 to 17 with multiple sclerosis.

There are a few counts of this clonotype. V and J are TRBV7-9 and TRBJ2-1, with a possible D match to TRBD2 (5 bases). Germline CDR1 and CDR2: SEHNR and FQNEAQ (reference sequence). The length of the CDR3 is 13 residues. Trimming cost V 3 bases and J 6 bases, with 9 bases left between them. The CDR3 region has the DNA TGTGCCAGCAGCTTGGGAGTCATCAATGAGCAGTTCTTC. It codes for CASSLGVINEQFF.

With regard to this clonotype: The conserved final phenylalanine or tryptophan is absent from the CDR3, which likely points to a read error. The V call is TRBV7-8, the J call TRBJ2-5, with 9 bases lining up with TRBD1. The J call is in doubt because the DNA end fits TRBJ2-7 better. Germline V gene lookup returns CDR1 SGHVS and CDR2 FQNEAQ. The CDR3 totals 15 residues. The CDR3 is CASSTQGQGLNEQYS. In nucleotides, the CDR3 is TGTGCCAGCAGCACCCAGGGACAGGGACTCAACGAGCAGTACTCC.

This chain uses TRBV10-3 with TRBJ1-2; D not certain. Germline V gene data show CDR1 as ENHRY and CDR2 as SYGVKD. The CDR3 runs to 12 residues. Trimming removed 1 base from V and 8 bases from J, with 8 bases in between. The DNA of the CDR3 is TGTGCCATCAGTGAGTTGGGGAGCGGCTACACCTTC. Translation: CAISELGSGYTF.

Comment on this clonotype: The junction does not match germline at one end; this may be a read error. This chain joins TRBV5-6 and TRBJ2-5; either TRBD1 or TRBD2 may fit D (6 bases each). CDR1 and CDR2 from the germline V gene are SGHDT and YYEEEE. The CDR3 loop spans 15 amino acids. Here the CDR3 reads CASSPRGGISETRYF. The CDR3 DNA sequence: TGTGCCAGCAGCCCCCGAGGGGGGATCTCAGAGACCCGGTACTTC.

This clonotype was seen a handful of times. This chain links TRBV5-1 with TRBJ1-5; unclear D gene. CDR3 length equals 14 residues. V was clipped by 4 bases and J by 7 bases, with 15 bases between them. Looked up from germline, CDR1 is SGHRS and CDR2 is YFSETQ. CDR3 sequence: CASSPQGRWQPQHF. CDR3 bases: TGCGCCAGCAGCCCCCAAGGGAGGTGGCAGCCCCAGCATTTT.

This rearrangement joins TRBV29-1 to TRBJ2-3; 8 positions agree with TRBD2. The V segment lost 0 bases and the J segment 2 bases; nucleotides outside the gene matches: 7. This CDR3 region has 16 residues. Germline V gene lookup returns CDR1 SQVTM and CDR2 ANQGSEA. The CDR3 protein is CSVEEPSGGPTDTQYF. The CDR3 DNA reads as TGCAGCGTTGAAGAGCCCAGCGGGGGCCCCACAGATACGCAGTATTTT.

Concerning this clonotype: Germline is not matched at one junction end, which may reflect a read error. The rearrangement links TRBV7-6 to TRBJ1-2, with D hard to call. Germline CDR1 is SGHVS and CDR2 is FNYEAQ. The CDR3 loop spans 14 amino acids. The CDR3 is CASSLGRSSYGDTF. Here the CDR3 DNA reads TGTGCCAGCAGCTTAGGGCGCAGCTCCTATGGCGACACCTTC.

This clonotype has a handful of counts. V is TRBV6-1 and J is TRBJ1-1; D not certain. Per the germline V gene, CDR1 is MNHNS and CDR2 is SASEGT. This CDR3 is 13 amino acids long. The V and J ends lost 2 bases and 6 bases respectively, with 10 bases between them. CDR3 in amino acids: CASSETTTSEAFF. CDR3 nucleotide sequence: TGTGCCAGCAGTGAAACCACGACTTCTGAAGCTTTCTTT.

This clonotype is a singleton in its sample. The V call is TRBV5-1, the J call TRBJ2-6; D possibly matches TRBD1 or TRBD2 (6 bases each). Looked up from germline, CDR1 is SGHRS and CDR2 is YFSETQ. Trimming cost V 0 bases and J 2 bases, with 12 bases left between them. CDR3 length: 17 residues. CDR3 DNA sequence: TGCGCCAGCAGCTTGGATGGAGGGGGTGCTGGGGCCAACGTCCTGACTTTC. This encodes CASSLDGGGAGANVLTF.

The genes are TRBV5-1 and TRBJ1-2; 7 bases align to TRBD1. The germline CDR1 and CDR2 sequences are SGHRS and YFSETQ. The V and J ends lost 4 bases and 2 bases, in that order; junction bases with no gene match: 8. This CDR3 is built from 15 residues. Here the CDR3 reads CASSLGTDQNYGYTF. For the CDR3, the DNA is TGCGCCAGCAGCCTAGGGACAGACCAGAACTATGGCTACACCTTC.